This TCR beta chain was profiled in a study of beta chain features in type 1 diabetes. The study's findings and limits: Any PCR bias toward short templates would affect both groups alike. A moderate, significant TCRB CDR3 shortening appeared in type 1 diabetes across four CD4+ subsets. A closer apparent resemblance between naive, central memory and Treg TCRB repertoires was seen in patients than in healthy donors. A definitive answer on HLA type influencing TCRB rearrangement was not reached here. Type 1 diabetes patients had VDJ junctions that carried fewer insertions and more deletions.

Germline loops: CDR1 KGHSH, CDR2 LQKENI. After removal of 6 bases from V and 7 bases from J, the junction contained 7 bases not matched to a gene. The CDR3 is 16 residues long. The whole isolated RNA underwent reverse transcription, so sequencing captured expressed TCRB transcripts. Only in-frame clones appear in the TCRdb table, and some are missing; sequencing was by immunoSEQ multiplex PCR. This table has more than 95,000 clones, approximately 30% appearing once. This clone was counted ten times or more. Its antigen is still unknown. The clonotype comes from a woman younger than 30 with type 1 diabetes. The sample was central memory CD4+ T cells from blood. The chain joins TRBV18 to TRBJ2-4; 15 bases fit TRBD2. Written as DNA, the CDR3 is TGTGCCAGCTCTCCCGAGGGACTAGCGGGAGGTAACATTCAGTACTTC. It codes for CASSPEGLAGGNIQYF.